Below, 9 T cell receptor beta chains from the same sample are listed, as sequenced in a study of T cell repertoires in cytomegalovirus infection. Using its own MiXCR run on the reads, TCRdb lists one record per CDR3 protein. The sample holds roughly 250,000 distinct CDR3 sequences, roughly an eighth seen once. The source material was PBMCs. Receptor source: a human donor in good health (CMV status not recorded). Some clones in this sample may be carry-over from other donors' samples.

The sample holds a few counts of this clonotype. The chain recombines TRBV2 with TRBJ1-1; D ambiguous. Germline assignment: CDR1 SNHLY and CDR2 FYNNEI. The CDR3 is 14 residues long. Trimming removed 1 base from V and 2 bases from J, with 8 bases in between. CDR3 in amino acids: CASSEELLNTEAFF. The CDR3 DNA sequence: TGTGCCAGCAGTGAAGAACTGTTAAACACTGAAGCTTTCTTT.

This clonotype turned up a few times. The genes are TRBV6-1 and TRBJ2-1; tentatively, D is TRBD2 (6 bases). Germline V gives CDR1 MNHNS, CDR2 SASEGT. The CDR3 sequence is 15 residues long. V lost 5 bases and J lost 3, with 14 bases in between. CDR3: CASSTLADFYNEQFF. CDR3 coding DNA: TGTGCCAGCAGTACCTTAGCGGACTTCTACAATGAGCAGTTCTTC.

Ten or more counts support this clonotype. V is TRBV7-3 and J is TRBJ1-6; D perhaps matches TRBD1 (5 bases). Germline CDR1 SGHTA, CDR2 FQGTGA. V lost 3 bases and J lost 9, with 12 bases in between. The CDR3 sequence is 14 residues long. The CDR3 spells CASSFRRGGSPLHF. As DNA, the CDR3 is TGTGCCAGCAGCTTCCGGAGGGGTGGTTCACCCCTCCACTTT.

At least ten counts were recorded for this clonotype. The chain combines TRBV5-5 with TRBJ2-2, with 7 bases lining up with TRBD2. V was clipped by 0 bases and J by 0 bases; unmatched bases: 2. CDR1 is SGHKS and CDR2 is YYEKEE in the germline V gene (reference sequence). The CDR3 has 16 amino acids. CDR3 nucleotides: TGTGCCAGCAGCTTGGCCGGGGGGTCGAACACCGGGGAGCTGTTTTTT. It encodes CASSLAGGSNTGELFF.

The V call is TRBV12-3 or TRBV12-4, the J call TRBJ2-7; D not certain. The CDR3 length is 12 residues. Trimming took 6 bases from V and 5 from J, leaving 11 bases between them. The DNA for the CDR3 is TGTGCCAGCAGGTTCCTGAGTCACGAGCAGTACTTC. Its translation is CASRFLSHEQYF.

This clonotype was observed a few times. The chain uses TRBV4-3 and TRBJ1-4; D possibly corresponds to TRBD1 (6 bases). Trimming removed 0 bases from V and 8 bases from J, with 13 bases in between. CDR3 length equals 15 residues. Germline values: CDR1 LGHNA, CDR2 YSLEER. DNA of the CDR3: TGCGCCAGCAGCCAAGATGAAGGGGGTAGCGAAAAACTGTTTTTT. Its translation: CASSQDEGGSEKLFF.

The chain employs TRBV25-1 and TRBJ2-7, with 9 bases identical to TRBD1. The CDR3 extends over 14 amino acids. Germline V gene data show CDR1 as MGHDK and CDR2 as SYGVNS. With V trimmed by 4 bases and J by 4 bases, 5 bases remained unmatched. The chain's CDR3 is CASSAIGQGYEQYF. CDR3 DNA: TGTGCCAGCAGTGCTATCGGACAGGGGTACGAGCAGTACTTC.

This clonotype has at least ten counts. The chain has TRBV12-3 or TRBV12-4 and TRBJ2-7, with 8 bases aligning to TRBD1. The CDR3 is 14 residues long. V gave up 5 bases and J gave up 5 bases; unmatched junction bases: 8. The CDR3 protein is CASSPWTGTDEQYF. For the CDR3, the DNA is TGTGCCAGCAGTCCCTGGACAGGGACGGACGAGCAGTACTTC.

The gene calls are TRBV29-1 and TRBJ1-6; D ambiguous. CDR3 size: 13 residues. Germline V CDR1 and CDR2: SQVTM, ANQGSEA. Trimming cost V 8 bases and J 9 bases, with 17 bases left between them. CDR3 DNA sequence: TGCAGCTACCGGGAGGATTGGGTTTCACCCCTCCACTTT. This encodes CSYREDWVSPLHF.